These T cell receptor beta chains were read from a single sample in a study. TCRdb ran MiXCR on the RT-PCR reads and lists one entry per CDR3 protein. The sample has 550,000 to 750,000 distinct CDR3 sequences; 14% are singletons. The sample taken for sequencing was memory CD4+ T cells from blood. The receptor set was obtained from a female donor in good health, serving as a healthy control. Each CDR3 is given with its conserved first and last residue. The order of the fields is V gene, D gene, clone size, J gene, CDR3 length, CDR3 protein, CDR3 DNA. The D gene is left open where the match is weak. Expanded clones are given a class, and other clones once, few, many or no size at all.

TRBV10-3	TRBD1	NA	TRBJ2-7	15	CAISDGDRASYEQYF	TGTGCCATCAGTGACGGGGACAGGGCGTCCTACGAGCAGTACTTC
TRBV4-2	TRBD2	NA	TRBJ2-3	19	CASSQDRFGSSGSTDTQYF	TGTGCCAGCAGCCAAGATCGGTTCGGGTCTAGCGGGAGCACAGATACGCAGTATTTT
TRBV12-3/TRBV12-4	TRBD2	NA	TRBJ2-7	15	CASSPSSGSGYEQYF	TGTGCCAGCAGCCCCTCTAGCGGGAGTGGGTACGAGCAGTACTTC
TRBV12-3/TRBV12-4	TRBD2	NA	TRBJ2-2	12	CATRLATGELFF	TGTGCCACCAGACTAGCGACCGGGGAGCTGTTTTTT
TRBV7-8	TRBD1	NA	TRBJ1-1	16	CASSFGTGVLNTEAFF	TGTGCCAGCAGCTTTGGGACAGGGGTACTGAACACTGAAGCTTTCTTT
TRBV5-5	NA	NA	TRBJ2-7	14	CASSLKQDLYEQYF	TGTGCCAGCAGCTTGAAACAAGACCTCTACGAGCAGTACTTC
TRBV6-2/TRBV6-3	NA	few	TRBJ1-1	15	CASRDERVRDTEAFF	TGTGCCAGCAGAGACGAACGCGTAAGGGACACTGAAGCTTTCTTT
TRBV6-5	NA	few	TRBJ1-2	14	CASSYALDNYGYTF	TGTGCCAGCAGTTACGCCCTAGATAACTATGGCTACACCTTC
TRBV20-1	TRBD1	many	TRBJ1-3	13	CSANLQGEDTIYF	TGCAGTGCTAACTTACAGGGGGAAGACACCATATATTTT
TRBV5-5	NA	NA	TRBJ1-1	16	CASSWRWEGHETEAFF	TGTGCCAGCAGCTGGAGGTGGGAGGGACATGAAACTGAAGCTTTCTTT
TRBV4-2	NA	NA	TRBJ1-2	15	CASSQDPSTNYGYTF	TGTGCCAGCAGCCAAGATCCGTCTACAAACTATGGCTACACCTTC
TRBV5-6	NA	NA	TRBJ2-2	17	CASSLGPAGSGTGELFF	TGTGCCAGCAGCTTGGGTCCCGCGGGAAGTGGCACCGGGGAGCTGTTTTTT
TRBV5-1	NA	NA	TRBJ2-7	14	CASSLEARRYEQYF	TGCGCCAGCAGCTTAGAGGCGAGACGCTACGAGCAGTACTTC
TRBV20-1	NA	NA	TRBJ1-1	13	CSAPDSRYTEAFF	TGCAGTGCACCGGACTCTCGGTACACTGAAGCTTTCTTT
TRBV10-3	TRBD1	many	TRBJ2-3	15	CAIRGTGASTDTQYF	TGTGCCATCAGGGGGACAGGGGCTAGCACAGATACGCAGTATTTT
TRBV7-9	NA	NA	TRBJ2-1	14	CASSLQGIDNEQFF	TGTGCCAGCAGCTTACAGGGGATCGACAATGAGCAGTTCTTC
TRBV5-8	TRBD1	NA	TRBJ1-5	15	CASSLVSGGGQPQHF	TGTGCCAGCAGCTTGGTATCAGGGGGTGGACAGCCCCAGCATTTT
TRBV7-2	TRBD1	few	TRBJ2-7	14	CASSSGQGAKEQYF	TGTGCCAGCAGCTCAGGACAGGGGGCAAAAGAGCAGTACTTC
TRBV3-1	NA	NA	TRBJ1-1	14	CASSQPGPNTEAFF	TGTGCCAGCAGCCAACCAGGACCGAACACTGAAGCTTTCTTT
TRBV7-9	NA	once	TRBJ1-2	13	CASSAGRGHGYTF	TGTGCCAGCAGCGCCGGGCGGGGCCATGGCTACACCTTC
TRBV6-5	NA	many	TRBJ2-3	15	CASSYSDQRADTQYF	TGTGCCAGCAGTTATTCGGACCAGCGCGCAGATACGCAGTATTTT
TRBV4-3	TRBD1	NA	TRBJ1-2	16	CASSQVNRQGQDGYTF	TGCGCCAGCAGCCAAGTTAACCGACAGGGGCAGGATGGCTACACCTTC
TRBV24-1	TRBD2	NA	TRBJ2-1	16	CATSDSLAASYNEQFF	TGTGCCACCAGTGATTCACTAGCGGCCTCCTACAATGAGCAGTTCTTC
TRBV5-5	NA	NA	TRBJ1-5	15	CASSLGTPNNQPQHF	TGTGCCAGCAGCTTAGGGACGCCCAACAATCAGCCCCAGCATTTT
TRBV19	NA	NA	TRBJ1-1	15	CASSPPWGPGTEAFF	TGTGCCAGTAGTCCGCCATGGGGGCCTGGCACTGAAGCTTTCTTT
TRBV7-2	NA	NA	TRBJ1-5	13	CASSRDPGQPQHF	TGTGCCAGCAGTCGGGACCCGGGACAGCCCCAGCATTTT
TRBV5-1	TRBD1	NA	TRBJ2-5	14	CASSPGGEQETQYF	TGCGCCAGCAGCCCAGGGGGAGAGCAAGAGACCCAGTACTTC
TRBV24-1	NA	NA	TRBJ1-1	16	CATSTSSGNGRTEAFF	TGTGCCACCAGTACTTCGAGCGGGAATGGTAGGACTGAAGCTTTCTTT
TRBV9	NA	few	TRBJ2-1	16	CASSVGRGGGYNEQFF	TGTGCCAGCAGCGTGGGGAGAGGCGGTGGCTACAATGAGCAGTTCTTC
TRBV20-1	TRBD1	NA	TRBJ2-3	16	CSARNPRTGDGDTQYF	TGCAGTGCTAGAAATCCCCGGACAGGGGATGGAGATACGCAGTATTTT
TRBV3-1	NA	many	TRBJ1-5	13	CASSQERWQPQHF	TGTGCCAGCAGCCAAGAACGGTGGCAGCCCCAGCATTTT
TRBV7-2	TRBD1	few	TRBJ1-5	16	CASSLQGRLSNQPQHF	TGTGCCAGCAGCCTACAGGGGAGGCTTAGCAATCAGCCCCAGCATTTT
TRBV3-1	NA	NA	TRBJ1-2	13	CASSQDLSRGYTF	TGTGCCAGCAGCCAAGATCTTTCGCGTGGCTACACCTTC
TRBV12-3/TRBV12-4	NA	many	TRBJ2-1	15	CASSLHKSSYNEQFF	TGTGCCAGCAGTCTCCACAAGAGCTCCTACAATGAGCAGTTCTTC
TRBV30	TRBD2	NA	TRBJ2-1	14	CAWSTSGIPTKQFF	TGTGCCTGGTCGACTAGCGGGATCCCAACTAAGCAGTTCTTC
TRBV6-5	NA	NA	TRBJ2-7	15	CASSYSGTSGAEQYF	TGTGCCAGCAGTTACTCCGGGACCTCGGGCGCCGAGCAGTACTTC
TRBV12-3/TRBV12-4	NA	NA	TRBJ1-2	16	CASSPMTGDINYGYTF	TGTGCCAGCAGTCCTATGACTGGGGACATTAACTATGGCTACACCTTC
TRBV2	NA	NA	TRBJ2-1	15	CASRQSAGAYNEQFF	TGTGCCAGCAGACAAAGCGCGGGGGCATACAATGAGCAGTTCTTC
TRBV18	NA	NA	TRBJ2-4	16	CASSPTGTALGNIQYF	TGTGCCAGCTCACCTACCGGGACGGCCTTGGGAAACATTCAGTACTTC
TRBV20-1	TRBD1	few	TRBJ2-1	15	CSAPGYRTGNNEQFF	TGCAGTGCTCCTGGCTACCGGACAGGGAACAATGAGCAGTTCTTC
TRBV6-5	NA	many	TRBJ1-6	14	CASGPLSAASPLHF	TGTGCCAGCGGCCCGTTGTCGGCGGCTTCACCCCTCCACTTT
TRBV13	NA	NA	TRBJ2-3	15	CASSLLPWGTDTQYF	TGTGCCAGCAGCCTACTCCCCTGGGGCACAGATACGCAGTATTTT